The 17 T cell receptor beta chains reported below all come from one sample, sequenced in a study of immune heterogeneity within non-small cell lung tumors. Genomic DNA from bulk tumor acted as the template, and 600 ng was loaded per sample. Several far-apart biopsies were taken per primary tumor during surgery. Patients had untreated, newly diagnosed non-small cell lung cancer and underwent curative surgery. The TCR beta CDR3 region underwent multiplex PCR amplification with 32 V and 13 J primers. TCRdb fed the multiplex PCR reads into MiXCR, producing one record per CDR3 protein. In the table there are 21,000 or so distinct CDR3 sequences, under 35% of which are singletons. The specimen was lung tumor tissue. These receptor sequences come from a man aged 35 to 55 with non-small cell lung cancer.

With regard to this clonotype: One base away lies a much larger clone, so this may be a sequencing read error. This chain connects TRBV2 to TRBJ2-7, with 9 nucleotides matching TRBD1. Germline V CDR1 and CDR2: SNHLY, FYNNEI. V shed 6 bases and J 4 bases; nucleotides not matched to a gene: 10. This CDR3 is built from 15 residues. This CDR3 is CASRGSWTGEYEQYF. For the CDR3, the DNA is TGTGCCAGCAGAGGATCCTGGACAGGGGAATACGAGCAGTACTTC.

The CDR3 reads CASRPTGKYTQYF. CDR3 DNA: TGCGCCAGCAGACCCACAGGGAAGTATACGCAGTATTTT. The chain recombines TRBV10-1 with TRBJ2-3; perhaps TRBD1 as D (6 bases). Germline CDR1 is WNHNN and CDR2 is SYGVQD (reference sequence). Trimming removed 6 bases from V and 7 bases from J, with 14 bases in between. This CDR3 region has 13 residues.

This clonotype was detected ten times or more. The CDR3 is CASTWKGGADTQYF. Written as DNA, the CDR3 is TGTGCCAGCACTTGGAAGGGAGGGGCAGATACGCAGTATTTT. The chain links TRBV2 to TRBJ2-3; 7 bases are shared with TRBD2. CDR1 and CDR2 (germline): SNHLY, FYNNEI. Trimming at V came to 7 bases and at J to 4 bases, leaving 8 bases not matched to a gene. The CDR3 runs 14 residues.

The sample holds a few counts of this clonotype. V gene TRBV7-9 combines with J gene TRBJ2-1, with 11 bases fitting TRBD2. Germline loops: CDR1 SEHNR, CDR2 FQNEAQ (reference sequence). The V segment lost 1 base and the J segment 8 bases; nucleotides outside the gene matches: 13. The CDR3 has 18 residues. CDR3 sequence: CASSLVAGGPGTSDEQFF. CDR3 DNA: TGTGCCAGCAGCTTAGTAGCGGGAGGGCCCGGCACGAGCGATGAGCAGTTCTTC.

This clonotype was seen at least ten times. The chain recombines TRBV6-2 or TRBV6-3 with TRBJ2-7; D is perhaps TRBD2 (5 bases). Trimming took off 2 bases at V and 6 bases at J, with 11 bases between the two ends. The CDR3 contains 13 residues. The V gene's germline CDR1 is MNHEY and CDR2 SVGEGT. The CDR3 spells CASSYQDSGEQYF. The CDR3 DNA is TGTGCCAGCAGTTACCAGGACTCGGGCGAGCAGTACTTC.

This clonotype is deemed medium-sized. J is TRBJ1-5 and V is TRBV12-3 or TRBV12-4; maybe TRBD1 (6 bases). This CDR3 contains 15 residues. V dropped 3 bases and J dropped 6 bases, with 15 bases sitting between them. The DNA for the CDR3 is TGTGCCAGCAGTTTGGGGGCCTTCGGGGTTCAGCCCCAGCATTTT. Its translation: CASSLGAFGVQPQHF.

Notes on this clonotype: This may be a read error, as it is one base from a much larger clone. This chain joins TRBV20-1 and TRBJ1-1; D gene unclear. The CDR3 is 13 residues long. Germline V lookup: CDR1 DFQATT, CDR2 SNEGSKA (reference sequence). The ends were cut back, 0 bases at V and 1 base at J, with 6 bases in the middle. The CDR3 DNA follows: TGCAGTGCTAGAGATAAGGGGAACACTGAAGCTTTCTTT. This sequence encodes CSARDKGNTEAFF.

The V gene is TRBV5-5, the J gene TRBJ2-2, with 8 bases identical to TRBD1. From germline, CDR1 is SGHKS and CDR2 YYEKEE (reference sequence). The V and J ends lost 0 bases and 5 bases, in that order; junction bases with no gene match: 6. This CDR3 comprises 16 residues. The DNA for the CDR3 is TGTGCCAGCAGCTTGGCCAGGGGGCAAGGTACCGGGGAGCTGTTTTTT. Translation: CASSLARGQGTGELFF.

The chain has TRBV27 and TRBJ1-2; D possibly corresponds to TRBD1 (5 bases). Trimming stripped 5 bases from V and 5 bases from J, with 27 bases between. Germline V gene sequence: CDR1 MNHEY, CDR2 SMNVEV (reference sequence). The CDR3 has 18 residues. CDR3 DNA: TGTGCCAGCAGTCCCGAAGCCCCCGGCAGGGCGGGGACGTATGGCTACACCTTC. This gives the protein CASSPEAPGRAGTYGYTF.

As regards this clonotype: A clone one base away is much larger, so this may be a read error. This chain connects TRBV12-5 to TRBJ2-2; D not resolved. The length of the CDR3 is 15 residues. Germline values: CDR1 LGHNT, CDR2 FRNRAP. This CDR3 is CSSALTLGNTGELFF. CDR3 nucleotides: TGTTCTAGTGCCCTCACTTTAGGGAACACCGGGGAGCTGTTTTTT.

V is TRBV7-9 and J is TRBJ2-6; D gene uncertain. Between the trimmed V and J ends, which lost 4 bases and 6 bases, there was a span of 4 bases. Germline V gene data show CDR1 as SEHNR and CDR2 as FQNEAQ (reference sequence). This CDR3 is built from 12 residues. In DNA form, the CDR3 reads TGTGCCAGCAGCTCCTCGGCCAACGTCCTGACTTTC. Its protein product is CASSSSANVLTF.

The DNA for the CDR3 is TGTGCCAGCAGTGAAATAAGTGTGGGTCAGCCCCAGCATTTT. Protein: CASSEISVGQPQHF. The chain employs TRBV25-1 and TRBJ1-5; D not certain. The V gene lost 2 bases and the J gene lost 6 bases, with 11 bases spanning the gap. The CDR3 consists of 14 residues. CDR1 is MGHDK and CDR2 is SYGVNS in the germline V gene.

This clonotype has a count of ten or more. V usage is TRBV24-1 and J usage is TRBJ1-2; TRBD1 aligns across 7 bases. This CDR3 comprises 15 residues. CDR1 and CDR2 (germline): KGHDR, SFDVKD. Trimming cost V 3 bases and J 1 base; bases outside gene matches: 4. CDR3 region: CATSDRGTDNYGYTF. The CDR3 region has the DNA TGTGCCACCAGTGATCGCGGGACAGATAACTATGGCTACACCTTC.

This clonotype was observed at least ten times. The rearrangement joins TRBV30 to TRBJ2-2; D possibly uses TRBD1 or TRBD2 (5 bases each). Germline CDR1 reads GTSNPN; CDR2 reads SVGIG (reference sequence). Trimming stripped 1 base from V and 5 bases from J, with 5 bases between. The CDR3 sequence is 12 residues long. This CDR3 reads CAWSGGTGELFF. The CDR3 nucleotides are TGTGCCTGGAGTGGGGGGACCGGGGAGCTGTTTTTT.

This clonotype has only a few counts. The chain couples TRBV27 to TRBJ1-4; no firm D call. V dropped 5 bases and J dropped 0 bases, with 10 bases sitting between them. This CDR3 comprises 15 residues. Germline assignment: CDR1 MNHEY and CDR2 SMNVEV (reference sequence). CDR3 bases: TGTGCCAGCAGTCTTTCGGTCGCAACTAATGAAAAACTGTTTTTT. Translating gives CASSLSVATNEKLFF.

The chain uses TRBV7-2 and TRBJ2-5; 8 bases map to TRBD2. This CDR3 comprises 15 residues. CDR1 is SGHTA, CDR2 FQGNSA, per germline. V shed 5 bases, J shed 8 bases, and the junction held 13 bases outside the gene matches. The CDR3 loop reads CASSPSAGAGYTQYF. The CDR3 nucleotides read TGTGCCAGCAGCCCATCAGCGGGAGCGGGGTATACCCAGTACTTC.

By share of the sample, this clonotype is medium-sized. The chain has TRBV7-8 and TRBJ1-6; the match to TRBD1 covers 8 bases. This CDR3 contains 18 residues. Germline-derived CDR1 and CDR2 are SGHVS and FQNEAQ. V shed 2 bases and J 2 bases; nucleotides not matched to a gene: 8. The CDR3 here is CASSLSGQGTTYNSPLHF. The CDR3, as DNA: TGTGCCAGCAGCTTAAGTGGACAGGGAACGACCTATAATTCACCCCTCCACTTT.